Below, 14 T cell receptor beta chains from the same sample are listed, as sequenced in a study of CD8+ T cells in alopecia areata. Once RNA had been extracted, it was reverse transcribed into cDNA to act as the sequencing template. The table came from immunoSEQ multiplex PCR; TCRdb's copy has only in-frame clones and leaves some out. The data hold about 120,000 clones, with approximately 49% observed a single time. The sequenced sample was CD8+ T cells sorted from blood, obtained at week 0. The receptors shown here come from a human donor with alopecia areata.

This clone was seen a handful of times. The V and J genes are TRBV29-1 and TRBJ1-2, with D unresolved. V lost 4 bases and J lost 4, with 13 bases in between. The V gene's germline CDR1 is SQVTM and CDR2 ANQGSEA. This CDR3 region has 13 residues. The CDR3 DNA reads TGCAGCGTTGGGGCAGAAAGAACCTATGGCTACACCTTC. Its protein is CSVGAERTYGYTF.

This clone was picked up a small number of times. V is TRBV14 and J is TRBJ1-1; D perhaps matches TRBD1 (6 bases). Trimming pared 0 bases from V and 3 bases from J, leaving 11 bases between. The CDR3 covers 15 residues. Germline lookup yields CDR1 SGHDN and CDR2 FVKESK. CDR3 bases: TGTGCCAGCAGCCAAGATCGCGGGGGCGACACTGAAGCTTTCTTT. The encoded protein is CASSQDRGGDTEAFF.

There are a few counts of this clone. The chain carries TRBV7-9 and TRBJ1-4; 8 nucleotides agree with TRBD1. The junction had 13 bases not matched to a gene; V was cut back by 5 bases and J by 8 bases. CDR3 length equals 16 residues. The germline V gene has CDR1 SEHNR and CDR2 FQNEAQ (reference sequence). CDR3 loop: CASSPLTGVDYEKLFF. In DNA, the CDR3 is TGTGCCAGCAGCCCCCTGACAGGGGTGGACTACGAAAAACTGTTTTTT.

This chain links TRBV5-1 with TRBJ2-7; TRBD2 matches at 7 bases. Trimming removed 5 bases from V and 0 bases from J; junction bases left unmatched: 2. CDR1 and CDR2 from the germline V gene are SGHRS and YFSETQ. The CDR3 contains 13 residues. The CDR3 spells CASRRESSYEQYF. The CDR3 region has the DNA TGCGCCAGCAGGCGGGAGAGCTCCTACGAGCAGTACTTC.

This chain links TRBV11-2 with TRBJ2-3, with 11 bases fitting TRBD1. Losses at the gene ends were 5 bases for V and 1 base for J; bases not matched to a gene: 5. Germline lookup yields CDR1 SGHAT and CDR2 FQNNGV. The CDR3 is made up of 16 amino acids. The CDR3: CASSVRTGGGTDTQYF. In nucleotides, the CDR3 is TGTGCCAGCAGCGTTAGGACAGGGGGCGGCACAGATACGCAGTATTTT.

V usage is TRBV9 and J usage is TRBJ1-2, with 10 bases lining up with TRBD1. The junction had 12 bases not matched to a gene; V was cut back by 2 bases and J by 8 bases. Germline CDR1 and CDR2: SGDLS and YYNGEE. This CDR3 spans 16 amino acids. The CDR3 loop is CASSVGGGGTGAGYTF. DNA of the CDR3: TGTGCCAGCAGCGTTGGCGGAGGAGGGACAGGGGCCGGCTACACCTTC.

This clone was observed once. The rearrangement uses TRBV5-6 and TRBJ2-2; D remains unclear. The V and J ends lost 4 bases and 4 bases respectively, with 17 bases between them. The CDR3 runs to 16 residues. CDR1 is SGHDT, CDR2 YYEEEE, per germline. Here the CDR3 reads CASSLVDGVVTGELFF. DNA of the CDR3: TGTGCCAGCAGCCTGGTTGATGGGGTAGTCACCGGGGAGCTGTTTTTT.

The chain joins TRBV7-8 to TRBJ1-1; D is unclear. Trimming pared 6 bases from V and 1 base from J, leaving 12 bases between. The CDR3 has 14 residues. Germline CDR1 and CDR2: SGHVS and FQNEAQ. CDR3 in amino acids: CASRKGEENTEAFF. The CDR3 DNA sequence: TGTGCCAGCAGAAAGGGAGAGGAGAACACTGAAGCTTTCTTT.

The chain has TRBV6-4 and TRBJ2-7; D is possibly TRBD1 (6 bases). The V gene's germline CDR1 is MRHNA and CDR2 SNTAGT. Trimming removed 4 bases at V and 7 bases at J, with 23 bases between. This CDR3 comprises 16 residues. The CDR3 DNA reads as TGTGCCAGCAGTGCTAATCACAGGGCCCCACAGGAGGAGCAGTACTTC. Translated, it gives CASSANHRAPQEEQYF.

This chain connects TRBV19 to TRBJ2-5; D possibly corresponds to TRBD2 (6 bases). The germline V gene has CDR1 LNHDA and CDR2 SQIVND (reference sequence). The V end lost 5 bases, the J end lost 5 bases, and 18 bases lay between the germline ends. The CDR3 runs 15 residues. The CDR3 loop reads CASSPAGTAGETQYF. DNA of the CDR3: TGTGCCAGTAGTCCCGCCGGGACCGCGGGGGAGACCCAGTACTTC.

This chain joins TRBV30 and TRBJ1-4; D ambiguous. CDR1 is GTSNPN and CDR2 is SVGIG in the germline V gene (reference sequence). This CDR3 is 11 amino acids long. V lost 4 bases and J 11 bases, leaving 11 bases between the germline ends. The CDR3 region has the DNA TGTGCCTGGAACCTGGGAAGGAAACTGTTTTTT. Its translation is CAWNLGRKLFF.

The V and J genes are TRBV7-8 and TRBJ1-1; D not resolved. V was cut by 4 bases and J by 0 bases, with 15 bases left in between. The CDR3 loop spans 16 amino acids. From germline, CDR1 is SGHVS and CDR2 FQNEAQ. The CDR3 region is CASSSEVGHMNTEAFF. In DNA, the CDR3 is TGTGCCAGCAGCTCCGAGGTCGGCCATATGAACACTGAAGCTTTCTTT. The entire variable domain, with the rest obtained from reference TRBV7-8 and TRBJ1-1, is as follows: GAGVSQSPRYKVAKRGQDVALRCDPISGHVSLFWYQQALGQGPEFLTYFQNEAQLDKSGLPSDRFFAERPEGSVSTLKIQRTQQEDSAVYLCASSSEVGHMNTEAFFGQGTRLTVV.

The gene calls are TRBV9 and TRBJ2-1, with unresolved D. The V end lost 6 bases, the J end lost 5 bases, and 12 bases lay between the germline ends. Germline V gene data show CDR1 as SGDLS and CDR2 as YYNGEE. CDR3 length equals 13 residues. The CDR3 coding sequence is TGTGCCAGCACACCATTAGCAGACAATGAGCAGTTCTTC. Protein: CASTPLADNEQFF.

The V call is TRBV5-6, the J call TRBJ2-7; D perhaps matches TRBD2 (5 bases). The CDR3 contains 14 residues. Germline CDR1 and CDR2: SGHDT and YYEEEE. Between the trimmed V and J ends, which lost 1 base and 3 bases, there was a span of 11 bases. The chain's CDR3 is CASSLISRGYEQYF. The CDR3 DNA reads TGTGCCAGCAGCTTGATCTCCCGGGGCTACGAGCAGTACTTC. The entire variable domain, with the rest obtained from reference TRBV5-6 and TRBJ2-7, is as follows: DAGVTQSPTHLIKTRGQQVTLRCSPKSGHDTVSWYQQALGQGPQFIFQYYEEEERQRGNFPDRFSGHQFPNYSSELNVNALLLGDSALYLCASSLISRGYEQYFGPGTRLTVT.